One sample yielded the 21 T cell receptor beta chains listed below, sequenced in a study of T cell repertoires in aging, cancer and after chemotherapy. The template was genomic DNA from peripheral blood, not RNA. Multiplex touch-down PCR with TRB-A/B primers amplified rearranged V-D-J TRB sequences. TCRdb fed the multiplex PCR reads into MiXCR, producing one record per CDR3 protein. The sample has just over 550 distinct CDR3 sequences, approximately 15% seen once. The sample consisted of blood. These receptors all stem from a human donor with a blood cancer.

This clonotype counts as medium-sized. This chain joins TRBV20-1 and TRBJ2-5, with TRBD2 identical over 12 bases. Germline-derived CDR1 and CDR2 are DFQATT and SNEGSKA (reference sequence). V shed 1 base, J shed 1 base, and the junction held 1 base outside the gene matches. The CDR3 consists of 15 residues. The CDR3 region has the DNA TGCAGTGCTAGAGGACTAGCGGGGGTCCAAGAGACCCAGTACTTC. It codes for CSARGLAGVQETQYF.

This clonotype is medium-sized. The chain recombines TRBV5-1 with TRBJ2-5; TRBD2 might be the D (5 bases). Germline CDR1 is SGHRS and CDR2 is YFSETQ. The CDR3 loop spans 13 amino acids. V lost 3 bases to trimming and J lost 5 bases, with 11 bases between them. In DNA, the CDR3 is TGCGCCAGCAGCTGGACTTTAGGGGAGACCCAGTACTTC. This gives the protein CASSWTLGETQYF.

Relative to its sample, this clonotype is large. The rearrangement joins TRBV18 to TRBJ1-6; D possibly corresponds to TRBD1 (5 bases). There are 14 residues in the CDR3. CDR1 is KGHSH, CDR2 LQKENI, per germline. V shed 4 bases and J shed 9 bases, with 13 bases lying between them. The CDR3, as DNA: TGTGCCAGCTCACGGGTGGGGGAGAGTTCACCCCTCCACTTT. This translates into CASSRVGESSPLHF. Using reference TRBV18 and TRBJ1-6 for the parts outside the CDR3, the full variable domain is NAGVMQNPRHLVRRRGQEARLRCSPMKGHSHVYWYRQLPEEGLKFMVYLQKENIIDESGMPKERFSAEFPKEGPSILRIQQVVRGDSAAYFCASSRVGESSPLHFGNGTRLTVT.

This clonotype is medium-sized. The V and J genes are TRBV28 and TRBJ2-7, with 9 positions matching TRBD1. The CDR3 extends over 14 amino acids. CDR1 and CDR2 from the germline V gene are MDHEN and SYDVKM. V shed 4 bases and J 2 bases; nucleotides not matched to a gene: 3. CDR3 sequence: CASSSTGGPYEQYF. In nucleotides, the CDR3 is TGTGCCAGCAGTTCCACAGGGGGCCCCTACGAGCAGTACTTC. The full variable domain, rest sourced from reference TRBV28 and TRBJ2-7, is DVKVTQSSRYLVKRTGEKVFLECVQDMDHENMFWYRQDPGLGLRLIYFSYDVKMKEKGDIPEGYSVSREKKERFSLILESASTNQTSMYLCASSSTGGPYEQYFGPGTRLTVT.

This clonotype is labeled large (0.1 to 1%). The chain employs TRBV6-2 or TRBV6-3 and TRBJ2-7, with D tentatively TRBD1 (6 bases). There are 16 residues in the CDR3. CDR1 is MNHEY and CDR2 is SVGEGT in the germline V gene. With 0 bases removed from V and 0 bases from J, the gap between germline ends came to 12 bases. Here the CDR3 reads CASSYSGADYSYEQYF. The DNA for the CDR3 is TGTGCCAGCAGTTACTCGGGGGCGGATTACTCCTACGAGCAGTACTTC.

The chain's CDR3 is CASSVVSGGVSYEQYF. Here the CDR3 DNA reads TGTGCCAGCAGCGTAGTTAGCGGGGGGGTCTCCTACGAGCAGTACTTC. V is TRBV9 and J is TRBJ2-7, with TRBD2 matching 11 bases. There are 16 residues in the CDR3. Germline V lookup: CDR1 SGDLS, CDR2 YYNGEE. The ends lost 0 bases at V and 0 bases at J; junction bases unmatched: 2.

By share, this clonotype counts as large. V and J are TRBV5-6 and TRBJ1-1; 10 nucleotides align to TRBD1. V lost 4 bases, J lost 5 bases, and 8 bases stayed unmatched. Germline CDR1 SGHDT, CDR2 YYEEEE. CDR3 length equals 15 residues. DNA of the CDR3: TGTGCCAGCAGCCCCCGGGACAGGGGAATTACTGAAGCTTTCTTT. It translates to CASSPRDRGITEAFF. The variable domain in full, completed from reference TRBV5-6 and TRBJ1-1, reads DAGVTQSPTHLIKTRGQQVTLRCSPKSGHDTVSWYQQALGQGPQFIFQYYEEEERQRGNFPDRFSGHQFPNYSSELNVNALLLGDSALYLCASSPRDRGITEAFFGQGTRLTVV.

This clonotype was observed a handful of times. The chain is built from TRBV2 and TRBJ1-2; D gene uncertain. Per germline, CDR1 SNHLY and CDR2 FYNNEI. Trimming removed 7 bases at V and 5 bases at J, with 11 bases between. The CDR3 totals 12 residues. CDR3 sequence (DNA): TGTGCCAGCAAGGCGGTTTCGTATGGCTACACCTTC. As protein: CASKAVSYGYTF.

V gene TRBV5-4 combines with J gene TRBJ2-5, with 10 bases identical to TRBD1. Looked up from germline, CDR1 is SGHNT and CDR2 is YYREEE (reference sequence). The CDR3 is 17 amino acids. The junction had 10 bases not matched to a gene; V was cut back by 0 bases and J by 5 bases. The CDR3, as DNA: TGTGCCAGCAGCTTGGACACCGGGACAGGGGAGGGGGAGACCCAGTACTTC. Protein: CASSLDTGTGEGETQYF. Filled out from reference TRBV5-4 and TRBJ2-5, the complete variable domain reads ETGVTQSPTHLIKTRGQQVTLRCSSQSGHNTVSWYQQALGQGPQFIFQYYREEENGRGNFPPRFSGLQFPNYSSELNVNALELDDSALYLCASSLDTGTGEGETQYFGPGTRLLVL.

In this sample, this clonotype is large. The rearrangement links TRBV11-3 to TRBJ2-5; D not resolved. V was clipped by 1 base and J by 3 bases, with 9 bases between them. Germline V gene sequence: CDR1 SGHNT, CDR2 YENEEA. This CDR3 contains 14 residues. The CDR3 coding sequence is TGTGCCAGCAGCTTAGCGTTTTTTGAAGAGACCCAGTACTTC. This codes for CASSLAFFEETQYF.

This chain joins TRBV18 and TRBJ1-1; 10 bases are shared with TRBD1. The length of the CDR3 is 16 residues. Per the germline V gene, CDR1 is KGHSH and CDR2 is LQKENI. J lost 6 bases, V lost 3 bases, and 10 bases had no gene match. The DNA for the CDR3 is TGTGCCAGCTCACCTGGGACAGGGGATGAACGCCCTGAAGCTTTCTTT. Its protein product is CASSPGTGDERPEAFF.

This clonotype has only a few counts. The chain uses TRBV20-1 and TRBJ1-6; D not certain. With 0 bases removed from V and 0 bases from J, the gap between germline ends came to 15 bases. CDR1 is DFQATT, CDR2 SNEGSKA, per germline (reference sequence). This CDR3 spans 18 amino acids. CDR3 residues: CSARDPGLGSSYNSPLHF. In DNA, the CDR3 is TGCAGTGCTAGAGATCCCGGTTTGGGGAGCTCCTATAATTCACCCCTCCACTTT.

Judged by abundance, this clonotype is hyperexpanded (1% or more). This chain joins TRBV29-1 and TRBJ2-3, with TRBD2 as a possible D gene (5 bases). Germline V CDR1 and CDR2: SQVTM, ANQGSEA. The CDR3 is made up of 12 amino acids. V was clipped by 7 bases and J by 3 bases, with 11 bases between them. CDR3 region: CSGKDLTDTQYF. The CDR3 region has the DNA TGCAGCGGAAAGGACTTGACAGATACGCAGTATTTT.

Judged by abundance, this clonotype is medium-sized (0.01 to 0.1%). The chain carries TRBV5-6 and TRBJ1-5; TRBD1 matches at 8 bases. The junction had 13 bases not matched to a gene; V was cut back by 3 bases and J by 5 bases. The CDR3 contains 17 residues. Looked up from germline, CDR1 is SGHDT and CDR2 is YYEEEE. The CDR3 region has the DNA TGTGCCAGCAGCTCCCTCTCCGGACAGGGCCCTTATCAGCCCCAGCATTTT. Its translation: CASSSLSGQGPYQPQHF.

By share of the sample, this clonotype is large. CDR3 sequence reads: CSVSRQGAAYEQYF. DNA of the CDR3: TGCAGCGTTTCCAGACAGGGGGCGGCCTACGAGCAGTACTTC. The genes are TRBV29-1 and TRBJ2-7; 10 nucleotides line up with TRBD1. Trimming took 5 bases from V and 2 from J; bases not matched to a gene: 6. Germline loops: CDR1 SQVTM, CDR2 ANQGSEA. CDR3 length equals 14 residues.

This clonotype ranks as large. V and J are TRBV5-4 and TRBJ2-6, with unresolved D. CDR1 SGHNT and CDR2 YYREEE come from the germline V gene (reference sequence). Deletions cut 4 bases from V and 0 bases from J, with 11 bases between. This CDR3 is 16 amino acids long. The CDR3 loop reads CASSPEQPSGANVLTF. For the CDR3, the DNA is TGTGCCAGCAGCCCCGAACAGCCCTCTGGGGCCAACGTCCTGACTTTC.

V gene TRBV7-2 combines with J gene TRBJ2-5; the match to TRBD2 covers 7 bases. Germline CDR1 reads SGHTA; CDR2 reads FQGNSA. J was trimmed by 4 bases and V by 2 bases; bases with no gene match: 1. This CDR3 has 13 amino acids. This CDR3 is CASSLWGGETQYF. CDR3 bases: TGTGCCAGCAGCTTATGGGGGGGAGAGACCCAGTACTTC.

Judged by abundance, this clonotype is medium-sized (0.01 to 0.1%). CDR3 sequence reads: CASSSGTSGSLAKNIQYF. The CDR3 DNA reads as TGTGCCAGCAGCTCAGGGACTAGCGGTTCCTTAGCCAAAAACATTCAGTACTTC. The V and J genes are TRBV5-6 and TRBJ2-4, with 11 nucleotides matching TRBD2. The CDR3 has 18 amino acids. Germline V lookup: CDR1 SGHDT, CDR2 YYEEEE. V gave up 3 bases and J gave up 0 bases; unmatched junction bases: 8.

The chain uses TRBV4-1 and TRBJ1-2; TRBD1 is a possible D gene (5 bases). The V and J ends lost 7 bases and 4 bases respectively, with 16 bases between them. Germline V gene sequence: CDR1 MGHRA, CDR2 YSYEKL. This CDR3 contains 14 residues. In nucleotides, the CDR3 is TGCGCCAGCACTTCGGGGGTCCAGCTCTATGGCTACACCTTC. The encoded protein is CASTSGVQLYGYTF.

The chain recombines TRBV11-3 with TRBJ1-2; TRBD1 matches 8 bases. The CDR3 contains 14 residues. Per the germline V gene, CDR1 is SGHNT and CDR2 is YENEEA. The V gene end was trimmed by 7 bases and the J gene end by 0 bases; junction bases not matched to a gene: 4. The CDR3 nucleotides read TGTGCCAGCACAAGGACAGGGACTAACTATGGCTACACCTTC. It yields the protein CASTRTGTNYGYTF. The entire variable domain, with the rest obtained from reference TRBV11-3 and TRBJ1-2, is as follows: EAGVVQSPRYKIIEKKQPVAFWCNPISGHNTLYWYLQNLGQGPELLIRYENEEAVDDSQLPKDRFSAERLKGVDSTLKIQPAELGDSAVYLCASTRTGTNYGYTFGSGTRLTVV.

This clonotype is labeled medium-sized (0.01 to 0.1%). The V and J genes are TRBV5-1 and TRBJ2-1; the D is unclear. Germline lookup yields CDR1 SGHRS and CDR2 YFSETQ. The CDR3 is made up of 12 amino acids. Trimming left V 4 bases short and J 4 bases short, with 6 bases between. The DNA of the CDR3 is TGCGCCAGCAGCGACCAATACAATGAGCAGTTCTTC. This sequence encodes CASSDQYNEQFF.